The present T cell receptor beta chain was sequenced within a study of CD8+ T cells in alopecia areata. General observations from the study: Clonality was higher in lesional than normal scalp, especially in alopecia totalis/universalis.

Concerning this clone itself: Antigen unknown.

The V gene's germline CDR1 is ENHRY and CDR2 SYGVKD. Deletions cut 0 bases from V and 2 bases from J, with 10 bases between. The CDR3 extends over 15 amino acids. It was cDNA, reverse transcribed from extracted RNA, that served as the sequencing template. TCRdb's table, derived via immunoSEQ multiplex PCR, lists solely in-frame clones and lacks some. The table lists almost 250,000 clones, less than 80% of them singletons. The sequence was collected from a human donor with alopecia areata. The input for sequencing was CD4+ T cells sorted from blood, taken at week 0. The V call is TRBV10-3, the J call TRBJ1-1; D is unresolved. CDR3 bases: TGTGCCATCAGTGAGTCGTTCGGGCCAAACACTGAAGCTTTCTTT. It encodes CAISESFGPNTEAFF.